These 14 T cell receptor beta chains originate from one sample sequenced in a study of blood T cells in healthy people across ages. Primed by a sample-barcoded 5' primer and a J-beta primer mix, a second PCR proceeded for about 7 to 11 cycles. TCRdb reprocessed the 5' RACE reads with MiXCR, giving one entry per CDR3 protein. The sample shows over 700,000 distinct CDR3 sequences, 25% of them seen only once. This sample also belongs to another study, concerning T cells of mothers and their children.

The sequenced sample was blood. Every receptor here comes from a boy younger than 18 in good health.

The chain recombines TRBV2 with TRBJ2-5; D unclear. The end of the DNA is better explained by TRBJ2-1, so the J call may be wrong. CDR1 and CDR2 from the germline V gene are SNHLY and FYNNEI. This CDR3 has 15 residues. The CDR3 loop is CASSEAERGYNEQFF. The DNA of the CDR3 is TGTGCCAGCAGTGAAGCGGAGCGCGGCTACAATGAGCAGTTCTTC.

The table lists this clonotype with a few counts. The chain combines TRBV29-1 with TRBJ2-3; D is unclear. CDR1 and CDR2 from the germline V gene are SQVTM and ANQGSEA. The V gene lost 1 base and the J gene lost 1 base, with 15 bases spanning the gap. The CDR3 length is 16 residues. The CDR3 coding sequence is TGCAGCGTTGAAGTAGCCTATTATCCCGGCACAGATACGCAGTATTTT. As protein: CSVEVAYYPGTDTQYF.

This clonotype has more than one count but fewer than ten. V gene TRBV7-6 combines with J gene TRBJ2-3; D remains ambiguous. Trimming left V 1 base short and J 6 bases short, with 11 bases between. The CDR3 spans 14 residues. Germline V gene data show CDR1 as SGHVS and CDR2 as FNYEAQ. CDR3 in DNA: TGTGCCAGCAGCTTAGACCCTACCCCGGATACGCAGTATTTT. Its translation is CASSLDPTPDTQYF. Based on the CDR3 plus reference TRBV7-6 and TRBJ2-3, the full variable domain is GAGVSQSPRYKVTKRGQDVALRCDPISGHVSLYWYRQALGQGPEFLTYFNYEAQQDKSGLPNDRFSAERPEGSISTLTIQRTEQRDSAMYRCASSLDPTPDTQYFGPGTRLTVL.

This rearrangement joins TRBV7-2 to TRBJ1-4; D is unclear. Per the germline V gene, CDR1 is SGHTA and CDR2 is FQGNSA. Trimming left V 1 base short and J 3 bases short, with 9 bases between. This CDR3 has 15 amino acids. CDR3 in amino acids: CASSLGGSPNEKLFF. DNA of the CDR3: TGTGCCAGCAGCTTAGGAGGGAGCCCTAATGAAAAACTGTTTTTT.

This clonotype was counted between two and nine times. V and J are TRBV28 and TRBJ2-7; perhaps TRBD1 as D (5 bases). The CDR3 runs to 15 residues. Germline V gene lookup returns CDR1 MDHEN and CDR2 SYDVKM. Trimming stripped 5 bases from V and 4 bases from J, with 18 bases between. For the CDR3, the DNA is TGTGCCAGCAGTCCCCCCCCGAAAGGGGTGTACGAGCAGTACTTC. Amino acids: CASSPPPKGVYEQYF.

This clonotype was observed a few times. This chain joins TRBV7-9 and TRBJ2-1, with TRBD1 matching over 9 bases. J lost 0 bases, V lost 4 bases, and 10 bases had no gene match. The germline CDR1 and CDR2 sequences are SEHNR and FQNEAQ (reference sequence). CDR3 length: 18 residues. This CDR3 reads CASSSITGTGSSYNEQFF. CDR3 sequence (DNA): TGTGCCAGCAGCTCAATAACCGGGACAGGGAGCTCCTACAATGAGCAGTTCTTC.

The V and J genes are TRBV7-6 and TRBJ2-3; TRBD1 agrees at 7 bases. The CDR3 length is 15 residues. J gave up 4 bases and V 7 bases, and 11 bases lay outside the gene matches. CDR1 SGHVS and CDR2 FNYEAQ come from the germline V gene. The CDR3 protein is CASTKSQGVADTQYF. CDR3 coding DNA: TGTGCCAGCACCAAAAGCCAGGGGGTCGCAGATACGCAGTATTTT.

The chain carries TRBV29-1 and TRBJ2-1, with 11 bases matching TRBD2. Trimming cost V 5 bases and J 3 bases; bases outside gene matches: 6. This CDR3 is 15 amino acids long. CDR1 is SQVTM, CDR2 ANQGSEA, per germline. The CDR3 DNA follows: TGCAGCGTTCGCACTAGCGGGGGATTCTACAATGAGCAGTTCTTC. It yields the protein CSVRTSGGFYNEQFF.

The chain uses TRBV29-1 and TRBJ2-7, with no clear D. Germline values: CDR1 SQVTM, CDR2 ANQGSEA. V was pared by 6 bases and J by 4 bases, with 10 bases between. The CDR3 covers 11 residues. For the CDR3, the DNA is TGCAGCGTACTCGAGCAATACGAGCAGTACTTC. This sequence encodes CSVLEQYEQYF.

This clonotype was seen more than once but under ten times. This rearrangement joins TRBV6-4 to TRBJ2-2, with 9 bases that match TRBD2. Germline CDR1 MRHNA, CDR2 SNTAGT. This CDR3 comprises 15 residues. Trimming took 5 bases from V and 3 from J; bases not matched to a gene: 4. In DNA, the CDR3 is TGTGCCAGCAGTCGGACTAGCGACTACACCGGGGAGCTGTTTTTT. It translates to CASSRTSDYTGELFF.

In this sample, this clonotype turned up a few times. The junction departs from the called germline gene at one end, perhaps through a read error. CDR3 DNA: TGTGCCAGCAGCTTATCGGAGGTCTCCTACAATGAGCAGTCCTTC. Its protein product is CASSLSEVSYNEQSF. The V and J genes are TRBV7-8 and TRBJ2-1; tentatively, D is TRBD2 (5 bases). There are 15 residues in the CDR3. Germline lookup yields CDR1 SGHVS and CDR2 FQNEAQ.

This clonotype was picked up a small number of times. The rearrangement links TRBV20-1 to TRBJ1-6, with D maybe TRBD1 (6 bases). CDR1 DFQATT and CDR2 SNEGSKA come from the germline V gene (reference sequence). This CDR3 has 16 residues. DNA of the CDR3: TGCAGCGCGTCCACAGGAGGGGGCTCCTATAATTCACCCCTCCACTTT. Its protein product is CSASTGGGSYNSPLHF.

This clonotype has a handful of counts. The V gene is TRBV10-3, the J gene TRBJ2-5, with TRBD2 as a possible D gene (5 bases). The DNA matches TRBJ2-1 better at its end, which makes the J call doubtful. The CDR3 runs 12 residues. Germline loops: CDR1 ENHRY, CDR2 SYGVKD. The CDR3 region is CAISEKRDEQFF. The CDR3 DNA sequence: TGTGCCATCAGTGAGAAGAGGGATGAGCAGTTCTTC.

This clonotype has more than one count but fewer than ten. The chain uses TRBV28 and TRBJ1-2; D might be TRBD1 (6 bases). The CDR3 spans 15 residues. Germline CDR1 is MDHEN and CDR2 is SYDVKM. Trimming left V 5 bases short and J 8 bases short, with 21 bases between. CDR3 loop: CASSLSRRGGRGYTF. The CDR3 nucleotides read TGTGCCAGCAGTCTGTCCCGTAGGGGGGGCAGGGGCTACACCTTC.